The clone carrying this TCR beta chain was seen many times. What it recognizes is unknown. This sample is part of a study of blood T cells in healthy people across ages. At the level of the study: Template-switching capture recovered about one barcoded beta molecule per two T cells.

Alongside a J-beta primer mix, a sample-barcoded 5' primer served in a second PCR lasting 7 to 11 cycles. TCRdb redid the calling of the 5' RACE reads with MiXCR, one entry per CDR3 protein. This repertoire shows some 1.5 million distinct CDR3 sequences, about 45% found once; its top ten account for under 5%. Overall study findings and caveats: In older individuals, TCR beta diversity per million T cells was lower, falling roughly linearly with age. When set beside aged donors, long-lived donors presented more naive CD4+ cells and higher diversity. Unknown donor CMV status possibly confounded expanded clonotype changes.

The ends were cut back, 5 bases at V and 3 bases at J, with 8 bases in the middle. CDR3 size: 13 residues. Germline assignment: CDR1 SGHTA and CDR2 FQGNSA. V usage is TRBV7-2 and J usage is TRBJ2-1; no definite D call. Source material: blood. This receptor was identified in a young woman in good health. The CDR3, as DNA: TGTGCCAGCAGCAGTGCGCTCTACAATGAGCAGTTCTTC. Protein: CASSSALYNEQFF.